This TCR beta chain was captured by sequencing in a study of cytotoxic CD8 clonotypes in ibrutinib-treated CLL. Background on the study: Complete response was seen in 2 patients and partial in some 24; around twelve progressed and some 14 stayed remitted after a median approximately 70 months. Across samples, productive templates numbered 255,043 and productive rearrangements reached some 94,000 on average. General study findings and limits: Clonality went up at the time of ibrutinib response, stayed stable in sustained remission, and later dropped back toward its baseline level at progression.

The V gene lost 0 bases and the J gene lost 1 base, with 4 bases spanning the gap. CDR3 length: 13 residues. From germline, CDR1 is SGHDT and CDR2 YYEEEE. The assay was immunoSEQ multiplex PCR, and TCRdb's table has in-frame clones only and misses some. The sample holds more than 200,000 clones, 60% to 80% seen once. This clone was observed a handful of times. Its antigen is as yet unknown. The chain uses TRBV5-6 and TRBJ1-1; D is ambiguous. This specimen consisted of PBMCs, obtained after 12 months of ibrutinib treatment. The receptor was derived from a human donor with chronic lymphocytic leukemia. The CDR3 sequence is CASSLGANTEAFF. The CDR3 DNA sequence: TGTGCCAGCAGCTTGGGGGCGAACACTGAAGCTTTCTTT. Together with reference TRBV5-6 and TRBJ1-1, the CDR3 gives the full variable domain: DAGVTQSPTHLIKTRGQQVTLRCSPKSGHDTVSWYQQALGQGPQFIFQYYEEEERQRGNFPDRFSGHQFPNYSSELNVNALLLGDSALYLCASSLGANTEAFFGQGTRLTVV.